The present entry profiles one T cell receptor (beta chain) with its context. It has no known antigen specificity. Qualities for individual bases were not recorded, and no much larger clone is one base off. TCRbeta CDR3 regions were amplified from genomic DNA using the immunoSEQ Assay, a bias-controlled multiplex PCR. As for the original processing: Within the assay, amplification of reference gene primers was used to estimate how many nucleated cells each sample contained. To quantify the absolute abundance of each unique TCRbeta CDR3 rearrangement, sequence reads were collapsed and filtered. Productive Simpson clonality was computed per sample as the square root of Simpson's diversity index over productive rearrangements. TCRdb carries this immuneACCESS record with in-frame sequences only. Its versions omit some clonotypes, under half of them owing to an unresolved V gene in the studies checked, with the rest unexplained. Clone size and the V and J calls come from that table; the DNA yielded D and trimming. The sample table lists over 250,000 clones, roughly 85% of them with a count of one. Approximately 5% of the sample rests with the top ten.

Enrolling through a virtual design, the prospective study's participants ranged in age from roughly 18 to 89 years and lived across 20 to 25 United States geographic areas. To assign participants to cohorts, the prospective study relied on clinical history that participants themselves reported in a screening survey and a study questionnaire. A participant counted as exposed if, within 2 weeks of entering the study, that participant had been in contact with someone who had a PCR-confirmed or clinician-diagnosed COVID-19 case. In the prospective study, whole blood, serum and a nasopharyngeal or oropharyngeal swab were collected from each participant by mobile phlebotomists. Over a roughly 2-month period, participants in the prospective study had the option of providing additional blood draws and questionnaires. Blood samples from the prospective study were shipped frozen or at room temperature prior to DNA extraction.

These data are taken from a study of blood T cell repertoires in COVID-19 (dated by TCRdb to the early 2020s). In terms of the full investigation: Samples covering the acute and convalescent phases of COVID-19 were provided by collaborators in the United States, Italy and Spain. The prospective study material was composed of cDNA or gDNA derived from T cells, B-cell-depleted T cells, or PBMCs. The dataset comprised deeply sampled blood TCRbeta repertoires from subjects exposed to, actively infected with, or recovered from COVID-19. A freely available public database, intended as a resource for researchers studying the immune response to SARS-CoV-2, is where the repertoires were released. Samples were obtained from the ongoing ImmuneRACE study (first 160 participants) and from about 1,300 subjects provided by 6 global collaborators. A de-identified subject ID, COVID-19 status, age in years and sex were almost always included in the sample metadata. Where HLA class I and class II types were available, the types were taken from metadata supplied by the sample provider, not from assay-based typing. Points the paper makes about the study in general: The amount of clinical and demographic metadata varied by source and participant and was provided uncurated.

Trimming removed 1 base from V and 5 bases from J, leaving 10 bases between the germline ends. Including the terminal cysteine and phenylalanine, the CDR3 comprises 15 residues. Left in the record is the CDR3 DNA by itself, 45 bases read in frame from the first base. The germline V gene supplies CDR1 KGHDR and CDR2 SFDVKD. This TCR was sampled from a man between 35 and 55 years old who had been exposed to COVID-19. Sequenced material: PBMCs or T cells enriched from blood (not recorded which). The rearrangement combines TRBV24-1 with TRBJ2-2; no D segment can be confidently identified. The CDR3 is CATSDLASLTGELFF. The sequence in DNA is TGTGCCACCAGTGATTTAGCGTCCCTAACCGGGGAGCTGTTTTTT.